These 29 T cell receptor beta chains share one sample of origin, sequenced in a study of T cell clusters in autoimmune cytopenias. TRB rearrangements were amplified by touch-down multiplex PCR with mixed TRB-A/B primers. No DNA is given; TCRdb re-called the multiplex PCR reads and lists each CDR3 protein once. The sample data list 5,500 to 6,500 distinct CDR3 sequences. Each sample's input was roughly 250 ng genomic DNA, approximately 37,500 genome equivalents. Another study also made use of these data, one on T cell repertoires in aging, cancer and after chemotherapy.

The sequenced material came from peripheral blood. These TCRs come from a human donor in good health.

By frequency, this clonotype registers medium-sized. V usage is TRBV5-6 and J usage is TRBJ1-6. The CDR3 is 17 residues long. Germline CDR1 and CDR2: SGHDT and YYEEEE. The CDR3 sequence is CASSLRFRLKDNSPLHF. The whole variable domain, remainder taken from reference TRBV5-6 and TRBJ1-6, is DAGVTQSPTHLIKTRGQQVTLRCSPKSGHDTVSWYQQALGQGPQFIFQYYEEEERQRGNFPDRFSGHQFPNYSSELNVNALLLGDSALYLCASSLRFRLKDNSPLHFGNGTRLTVT.

Judged by frequency, this clonotype is medium-sized (0.01 to 0.1%). This chain links TRBV19 with TRBJ1-5; TCRdb gives TRBD1 as the D gene, but with no DNA this cannot be confirmed. Germline CDR1 is LNHDA and CDR2 is SQIVND (reference sequence). There are 15 residues in the CDR3. The chain's CDR3 is CASSPSGQLNQPQHF. Filled out from reference TRBV19 and TRBJ1-5, the complete variable domain reads DGGITQSPKYLFRKEGQNVTLSCEQNLNHDAMYWYRQDPGQGLRLIYYSQIVNDFQKGDIAEGYSVSREKKESFPLTVTSAQKNPTAFYLCASSPSGQLNQPQHFGDGTRLSIL.

By frequency, this clonotype is medium-sized. The rearrangement uses TRBV6-5 and TRBJ2-5; the D gene TCRdb calls, TRBD2, cannot be checked with no DNA. Germline V lookup: CDR1 MNHEY, CDR2 SVGAGI. This CDR3 is built from 14 residues. CDR3 loop: CASKPGLWIETQYF.

Judged by frequency, this clonotype is medium-sized. The gene calls are TRBV7-2 and TRBJ2-2; there is no DNA to check the TCRdb D call of TRBD1. The CDR3 is 15 residues long. Germline V gene data show CDR1 as SGHTA and CDR2 as FQGNSA. CDR3 loop: CASSLGQSNTGELFF. Variable domain in full (rest from reference TRBV7-2 and TRBJ2-2): GAGVSQSPSNKVTEKGKDVELRCDPISGHTALYWYRQSLGQGLEFLIYFQGNSAPDKSGLPSDRFSAERTGGSVSTLTIQRTQQEDSAVYLCASSLGQSNTGELFFGEGSRLTVL.

The chain has TRBV28 and TRBJ2-3; as DNA is missing, the TRBD2 call by TCRdb cannot be tested. This CDR3 has 14 amino acids. Germline CDR1 and CDR2: MDHEN and SYDVKM. This CDR3 reads CASGSGSRTDTQYF. The variable domain in full, with the rest retrieved from reference TRBV28 and TRBJ2-3, is DVKVTQSSRYLVKRTGEKVFLECVQDMDHENMFWYRQDPGLGLRLIYFSYDVKMKEKGDIPEGYSVSREKKERFSLILESASTNQTSMYLCASGSGSRTDTQYFGPGTRLTVL.

The chain is built from TRBV4-3 and TRBJ2-1; the D gene TCRdb calls, TRBD2, cannot be checked with no DNA. Germline CDR1 reads LGHNA; CDR2 reads YSLEER. The CDR3 is made up of 13 amino acids. CDR3 in amino acids: CASSQEPRARQFF.

CDR3 sequence reads: CASSWTGGGYGYTF. The V and J genes are TRBV7-9 and TRBJ1-2; TCRdb gives TRBD1 as the D gene, but with no DNA this cannot be confirmed. The CDR3 covers 14 residues. From germline, CDR1 is SEHNR and CDR2 FQNEAQ (reference sequence).

According to its frequency, this clonotype is medium-sized. The chain recombines TRBV18 with TRBJ1-1. The germline gives CDR1 KGHSH, CDR2 LQKENI. The length of the CDR3 is 14 residues. CDR3 residues: CASSSLAANTEAFF.

This chain links TRBV4-3 with TRBJ2-1. Germline CDR1 and CDR2: LGHNA and YSLEER. The CDR3 spans 18 residues. CDR3: CASSQDPEDSTWDNEQFF.

Its frequency marks this clonotype as medium-sized. The chain couples TRBV19 to TRBJ1-5. The CDR3 extends over 16 amino acids. The germline V gene has CDR1 LNHDA and CDR2 SQIVND (reference sequence). This CDR3 is CASTTPAGRNNQPQHF.

The V and J genes are TRBV6-2 or TRBV6-3 and TRBJ2-1; the TCRdb D gene call, TRBD2, has no DNA to confirm it. This CDR3 comprises 17 residues. Germline CDR1 is MNHEY and CDR2 is SVGEGT. The CDR3: CASSYERGGVFYNEQFF.

In terms of frequency, this clonotype is medium-sized. The CDR3 loop reads CASSNRGGDTGELFF. V is TRBV7-6 and J is TRBJ2-2; the TCRdb call, TRBD2, lacks DNA for checking. The CDR3 has 15 residues. CDR1 and CDR2 (germline): SGHVS, FNYEAQ. Full variable domain (rest looked up from reference TRBV7-6 and TRBJ2-2): GAGVSQSPRYKVTKRGQDVALRCDPISGHVSLYWYRQALGQGPEFLTYFNYEAQQDKSGLPNDRFSAERPEGSISTLTIQRTEQRDSAMYRCASSNRGGDTGELFFGEGSRLTVL.

Frequency places this clonotype as medium-sized. The J gene is TRBJ2-7, the V gene TRBV27; TCRdb indicates TRBD1, and absent DNA this call remains unverified. CDR3 length: 13 amino acids. Germline CDR1 is MNHEY and CDR2 is SMNVEV (reference sequence). CDR3 residues: CASSSPGAYEQYF.

Judged by frequency, this clonotype is medium-sized. This chain uses TRBV27 with TRBJ1-3. From germline, CDR1 is MNHEY and CDR2 SMNVEV (reference sequence). The CDR3 is 17 residues long. The CDR3 spells CASSLGGPNLSGNTIYF.

Its frequency marks this clonotype as medium-sized. The chain has TRBV29-1 and TRBJ2-1; there is no DNA to check the TCRdb D call of TRBD1. The CDR3 contains 14 residues. Germline V gene lookup returns CDR1 SQVTM and CDR2 ANQGSEA. The CDR3 sequence: CSVQGFAEHNEQFF.

This clonotype is identified as medium-sized from frequency. J is TRBJ2-7 and V is TRBV18; TCRdb's D call of TRBD1 is untestable without DNA. Germline loops: CDR1 KGHSH, CDR2 LQKENI. The CDR3 totals 20 residues. The CDR3 sequence: CASSPPGRAKGNRLSYEQYF.

This clonotype is classed as medium-sized by frequency. This chain's CDR3 is CAWSRRGDTEAFF. The chain recombines TRBV30 with TRBJ1-1; TCRdb lists TRBD1, though no DNA is available to test this call. Germline values: CDR1 GTSNPN, CDR2 SVGIG (reference sequence). The CDR3 is 13 residues long.

This clonotype shows up as medium-sized (0.01 to 0.1%) by frequency. This chain uses TRBV6-2 or TRBV6-3 with TRBJ1-1; lacking DNA, the TRBD1 call made by TCRdb goes unchecked. The CDR3 is made up of 14 amino acids. Germline V gene lookup returns CDR1 MNHEY and CDR2 SVGEGT. The CDR3 sequence is CASRTGHPNTEAFF.

Judged by frequency, this clonotype is medium-sized. This chain uses TRBV15 with TRBJ2-2; TCRdb selects TRBD2, and the lack of DNA leaves this call unchecked. The CDR3 runs to 15 residues. Germline V gene data show CDR1 as LNHNV and CDR2 as YYDKDF (reference sequence). CDR3 in amino acids: CATSGGDLNTGELFF.

This clonotype shows up as medium-sized by frequency. V is TRBV12-3 or TRBV12-4 and J is TRBJ1-1. This CDR3 contains 15 residues. The CDR3 region is CASSYRREMNTEAFF.

In terms of frequency, this clonotype is medium-sized (0.01 to 0.1%). This sequence joins TRBV30 and TRBJ2-2; the TCRdb D gene call, TRBD1, has no DNA to confirm it. The length of the CDR3 is 12 residues. Germline loops: CDR1 GTSNPN, CDR2 SVGIG (reference sequence). The CDR3 sequence: CAWTGGVGELFF. Combining the CDR3 with reference TRBV30 and TRBJ2-2 gives the whole variable domain SQTIHQWPATLVQPVGSPLSLECTVEGTSNPNLYWYRQAAGRGLQLLFYSVGIGQISSEVPQNLSASRPQDRQFILSSKKLLLSDSGFYLCAWTGGVGELFFGEGSRLTVL.

The V call is TRBV7-6, the J call TRBJ1-1; the D gene TCRdb calls, TRBD1, cannot be checked with no DNA. Germline-derived CDR1 and CDR2 are SGHVS and FNYEAQ. There are 18 residues in the CDR3. The CDR3 is CASSPEGTGGFLNTEAFF.

Frequency places this clonotype as medium-sized (0.01 to 0.1%). The chain is built from TRBV5-5 and TRBJ1-1. The CDR3 covers 16 residues. From germline, CDR1 is SGHKS and CDR2 YYEKEE (reference sequence). CDR3: CASSSHGGLGNTEAFF.

The chain has TRBV6-5 and TRBJ2-2; with no DNA, the TCRdb D assignment of TRBD2 cannot be verified. Germline values: CDR1 MNHEY, CDR2 SVGAGI. The CDR3 length is 14 residues. The CDR3 protein is CASSSGGETGELFF.

This clonotype is classed as medium-sized (0.01 to 0.1%) by frequency. The chain has TRBV27 and TRBJ2-5; no DNA is available, so the TRBD1 call from TCRdb remains unchecked. The CDR3 is 15 amino acids. Germline assignment: CDR1 MNHEY and CDR2 SMNVEV (reference sequence). CDR3 loop: CASSFHRGAEKTQYF.

J is TRBJ2-1 and V is TRBV10-3. This CDR3 has 11 residues. Germline V gene data show CDR1 as ENHRY and CDR2 as SYGVKD. CDR3 amino acids: CAISTSNEQFF.

This clonotype counts as medium-sized (0.01 to 0.1%) by frequency. CDR3 sequence: CASSSGGGPSSYNEQFF. The chain couples TRBV27 to TRBJ2-1; TCRdb lists TRBD2, though no DNA is available to test this call. This CDR3 has 17 amino acids. The V gene's germline CDR1 is MNHEY and CDR2 SMNVEV (reference sequence).

The V and J genes are TRBV7-9 and TRBJ2-1; TCRdb indicates TRBD2, and absent DNA this call remains unverified. Germline V gene sequence: CDR1 SEHNR, CDR2 FQNEAQ (reference sequence). The CDR3 loop spans 13 amino acids. This chain's CDR3 is CASSQTSGNEQFF.

By frequency, this clonotype is medium-sized. The chain combines TRBV12-3 or TRBV12-4 with TRBJ1-6. The CDR3 length is 14 residues. The CDR3 reads CASSLGRANSPLHF.